The 17 T cell receptor beta chains reported below all come from one sample, sequenced in a study of early T cells in non-severe SARS-CoV-2 infection. Using its own MiXCR run on the 5' RACE reads, TCRdb lists one record per CDR3 protein. The repertoire holds under 80,000 distinct CDR3 sequences, with roughly 11% as singletons. Sequencing was done on a sample of whole blood. Receptor source: an adult who was a healthcare worker with PCR-confirmed SARS-CoV-2 infection or an uninfected control (not recorded which).

The chain uses TRBV10-3 and TRBJ2-2; D is unclear. The germline V gene has CDR1 ENHRY and CDR2 SYGVKD. This CDR3 is 10 amino acids long. V lost 8 bases to trimming and J lost 5 bases, with 3 bases between them. CDR3 sequence: CAIGTGELFF. CDR3 in DNA: TGTGCCATCGGAACCGGGGAGCTGTTTTTT.

This clonotype was counted ten times or more. The CDR3 DNA is TGTGCCAGCAGTCCACCCCCGGGGATTTTCCAGTACTTC. Amino acid sequence: CASSPPPGIFQYF. The chain uses TRBV12-3 or TRBV12-4 and TRBJ2-7, with a possible D match to TRBD2 (5 bases). This CDR3 has 13 residues. Trimming removed 5 bases from V and 10 bases from J, with 18 bases in between.

This clonotype was seen at least ten times. The rearrangement links TRBV7-9 to TRBJ1-4; 10 nucleotides agree with TRBD1. Germline CDR1 SEHNR, CDR2 FQNEAQ (reference sequence). V lost 5 bases to trimming and J lost 2 bases; unmatched junction nucleotides: 2. The CDR3 extends over 15 amino acids. The CDR3 DNA reads as TGTGCCAGCAGCCCGGGACAGGGGACTAATGAAAAACTGTTTTTT. Translated, it gives CASSPGQGTNEKLFF.

This clonotype was detected only a few times. The rearrangement joins TRBV7-9 to TRBJ1-4; D is uncertain. The V end was cut by 2 bases, the J end by 6 bases, with 7 bases between. Germline V gene sequence: CDR1 SEHNR, CDR2 FQNEAQ (reference sequence). The CDR3 has 13 residues. CDR3 sequence (DNA): TGTGCCAGCAGCTTAAACAGCCATGAAAAACTGTTTTTT. Protein sequence: CASSLNSHEKLFF.

The CDR3 is CAISEQEERIRETQYF. In DNA, the CDR3 is TGTGCCATCAGCGAACAGGAGGAACGCATTCGAGAGACCCAGTACTTC. V is TRBV10-3 and J is TRBJ2-5; either TRBD1 or TRBD2 may supply D (5 bases each). CDR1 is ENHRY and CDR2 is SYGVKD in the germline V gene. Trimming cost V 6 bases and J 4 bases, with 21 bases left between them. This CDR3 has 16 amino acids.

At least ten counts were recorded for this clonotype. The chain couples TRBV18 to TRBJ2-7; 8 bases map to TRBD2. V shed 2 bases, J shed 6 bases, and the junction held 6 bases outside the gene matches. Looked up from germline, CDR1 is KGHSH and CDR2 is LQKENI. CDR3 length equals 14 residues. Written as DNA, the CDR3 is TGTGCCAGCTCACCAGGGACTAGTGTCGGCGAGCAGTACTTC. Translation: CASSPGTSVGEQYF.

This clonotype was counted at least ten times. V is TRBV6-1 and J is TRBJ1-1, with D perhaps matching TRBD1 (5 bases). Germline V gene data show CDR1 as MNHNS and CDR2 as SASEGT. Trimming cost V 1 base and J 7 bases, with 10 bases left between them. CDR3 length: 13 amino acids. The CDR3 DNA is TGTGCCAGCAGTGAAGAGGAAAGGGGTGAAGCTTTCTTT. This translates into CASSEEERGEAFF.

This clonotype was detected many times. CDR3 sequence: CASSYSNPARKETQYF. DNA of the CDR3: TGTGCCAGCAGTTACTCGAACCCAGCCCGTAAAGAGACCCAGTACTTC. The V call is TRBV6-5, the J call TRBJ2-5; D not resolved. The ends were cut back, 0 bases at V and 3 bases at J, with 14 bases in the middle. The CDR3 is made up of 16 amino acids. Germline V CDR1 and CDR2: MNHEY, SVGAGI.

This clonotype was recorded many times. The chain links TRBV5-1 to TRBJ2-3; tentatively, D is TRBD2 (5 bases). Germline V gene data show CDR1 as SGHRS and CDR2 as YFSETQ. V was cut by 0 bases and J by 4 bases, with 15 bases left in between. The CDR3 consists of 16 residues. The DNA of the CDR3 is TGCGCCAGCAGCTTGGATTCCCCAGCGGTCGCAGATACGCAGTATTTT. This encodes CASSLDSPAVADTQYF.

The chain recombines TRBV6-6 with TRBJ2-1; 8 nucleotides match TRBD2. The CDR3 totals 20 residues. Germline V gene lookup returns CDR1 MNHNY and CDR2 SVGAGI (reference sequence). The trim removed 7 bases at V and 2 bases at J, leaving 22 bases unmatched. The CDR3 here is CASKWDGTTGRAFPYNEQFF. The CDR3 DNA sequence: TGTGCCAGCAAATGGGATGGGACTACCGGGAGGGCCTTCCCCTACAATGAGCAGTTCTTC.

This clonotype was seen only a few times. The chain is built from TRBV7-2 and TRBJ2-7; maybe TRBD2 (5 bases). Per germline, CDR1 SGHTA and CDR2 FQGNSA. The CDR3 contains 12 residues. The V and J ends lost 2 bases and 6 bases respectively, with 8 bases between them. The CDR3 region is CASSLRAGEQYF. The CDR3 bases are TGTGCCAGCAGCTTAAGGGCGGGCGAGCAGTACTTC.

This clonotype was picked up many times. This chain links TRBV18 with TRBJ1-2; the match to TRBD1 covers 9 bases. Germline lookup yields CDR1 KGHSH and CDR2 LQKENI. V gave up 2 bases and J gave up 3 bases; unmatched junction bases: 1. This CDR3 comprises 14 residues. The CDR3 sequence: CASSPDRGYYGYTF. CDR3 DNA sequence: TGTGCCAGCTCACCAGACAGGGGGTACTATGGCTACACCTTC.

Comments on this clonotype: With a much larger clone just one base away, this may be a read error. CDR3 in amino acids: CASSVGPLCEQYF. In DNA, the CDR3 is TGTGCCAGCAGCGTCGGTCCCCTCTGCGAGCAGTACTTC. The chain carries TRBV9 and TRBJ2-7; D gene ambiguous. The CDR3 totals 13 residues. V was cut by 2 bases and J by 6 bases, with 12 bases left in between. CDR1 is SGDLS, CDR2 YYNGEE, per germline.

This clonotype turned up a few times. V gene TRBV28 combines with J gene TRBJ2-1, with 14 bases matching TRBD2. J lost 1 base, V lost 6 bases, and 8 bases had no gene match. Germline CDR1 and CDR2: MDHEN and SYDVKM. This CDR3 is built from 18 residues. CDR3 sequence: CASRGTSGRGRSYNEQFF. For the CDR3, the DNA is TGTGCCAGCAGGGGGACTAGCGGGAGAGGCAGGTCCTACAATGAGCAGTTCTTC.

This clonotype was recorded many times. Here the CDR3 DNA reads TGTGCCAGCAGCTCCCGGGTCGGGAGCTCCTACAATGAGCAGTTCTTC. This codes for CASSSRVGSSYNEQFF. The chain uses TRBV7-8 and TRBJ2-1; tentative D call: TRBD2 (6 bases). The V end lost 4 bases, the J end lost 0 bases, and 13 bases lay between the germline ends. CDR3 length: 16 amino acids. CDR1 and CDR2 from the germline V gene are SGHVS and FQNEAQ.

There are many counts of this clonotype. This chain links TRBV19 with TRBJ1-5; 10 nucleotides line up with TRBD1. The CDR3 contains 16 residues. The ends lost 4 bases at V and 1 base at J; junction bases unmatched: 4. CDR1 is LNHDA and CDR2 is SQIVND in the germline V gene (reference sequence). The CDR3 bases are TGTGCCAGTAGTACTTGGACAGGGGGGAGCAATCAGCCCCAGCATTTT. Translation: CASSTWTGGSNQPQHF.

This clonotype showed up many times. V gene TRBV7-9 combines with J gene TRBJ2-1; TRBD1 or TRBD2 may be the D gene (5 bases each). This CDR3 region has 14 residues. V dropped 5 bases and J dropped 2 bases, with 10 bases sitting between them. Germline lookup yields CDR1 SEHNR and CDR2 FQNEAQ (reference sequence). CDR3 DNA sequence: TGTGCCAGCAGCGGGGGAGCCGCCTACAATGAGCAGTTCTTC. Translating it yields CASSGGAAYNEQFF.